The 13 T cell receptor beta chains listed next were all sequenced from one sample in a study of blood T cell repertoires in COVID-19. Using immunoSEQ multiplex PCR, the repertoire was profiled, and TCRdb retains in-frame clones only, with some absent. Of over 450,000 clones in the sample, 89% were seen once. The sample consisted of peripheral blood. The receptors here all came from a man in his late teens or twenties with COVID-19, enrolled during active disease.

The chain carries TRBV25-1 and TRBJ2-7; 7 bases are shared with TRBD1. The junction had 10 bases not matched to a gene; V was cut back by 5 bases and J by 3 bases. Looked up from germline, CDR1 is MGHDK and CDR2 is SYGVNS. CDR3 length equals 15 residues. CDR3 in amino acids: CASSPENRGVYEQYF. The CDR3 DNA reads as TGTGCCAGCAGTCCAGAAAACAGGGGAGTCTACGAGCAGTACTTC.

The table lists this clone with a few counts. The chain joins TRBV11-2 to TRBJ1-5, with D perhaps matching TRBD1 (5 bases). Germline V gene data show CDR1 as SGHAT and CDR2 as FQNNGV. V lost 5 bases and J 7 bases, leaving 12 bases between the germline ends. CDR3 length: 13 residues. Here the CDR3 DNA reads TGTGCCAGCAGCCTCGGGGAGGGGCAGCCCCAGCATTTT. Protein sequence: CASSLGEGQPQHF.

The chain recombines TRBV5-6 with TRBJ1-1; tentative D call: TRBD1 (6 bases). Germline V gives CDR1 SGHDT, CDR2 YYEEEE. The V gene lost 4 bases and the J gene lost 0 bases, with 16 bases spanning the gap. This CDR3 region has 16 residues. CDR3: CASSIPGRGLNTEAFF. The CDR3 DNA sequence: TGTGCCAGCAGCATCCCGGGTAGGGGGTTGAACACTGAAGCTTTCTTT. The whole variable domain, filled in from reference TRBV5-6 and TRBJ1-1, reads DAGVTQSPTHLIKTRGQQVTLRCSPKSGHDTVSWYQQALGQGPQFIFQYYEEEERQRGNFPDRFSGHQFPNYSSELNVNALLLGDSALYLCASSIPGRGLNTEAFFGQGTRLTVV.

The V and J genes are TRBV6-5 and TRBJ1-6; the match to TRBD1 covers 7 bases. With V trimmed by 6 bases and J by 0 bases, 2 bases remained unmatched. Germline lookup yields CDR1 MNHEY and CDR2 SVGAGI. CDR3 length: 15 amino acids. The CDR3 here is CASSWDSSYNSPLHF. Written as DNA, the CDR3 is TGTGCCAGCAGCTGGGACAGCTCCTATAATTCACCCCTCCACTTT.

The chain combines TRBV6-5 with TRBJ2-5; no reliable D call. The CDR3 contains 14 residues. Germline V CDR1 and CDR2: MNHEY, SVGAGI. The germline V and J ends were trimmed by 6 bases and 4 bases, with 15 bases remaining between them. Here the CDR3 reads CASSPVPRAETQYF. CDR3 bases: TGTGCCAGCAGCCCCGTACCCCGAGCAGAGACCCAGTACTTC.

This clone was recorded only once. V gene TRBV29-1 combines with J gene TRBJ2-1, with 8 bases matching TRBD2. The CDR3 covers 12 residues. V dropped 3 bases and J dropped 8; count of bases not matched to a gene: 3. Germline CDR1 reads SQVTM; CDR2 reads ANQGSEA. The CDR3 loop reads CSVDRGGDEQFF. For the CDR3, the DNA is TGCAGCGTTGATCGGGGGGGCGATGAGCAGTTCTTC.

This clone was seen a handful of times. The chain couples TRBV29-1 to TRBJ2-2; possible D gene TRBD2, 6 bases. Germline assignment: CDR1 SQVTM and CDR2 ANQGSEA. The CDR3 runs 15 residues. Between the trimmed V and J ends, which lost 7 bases and 2 bases, there was a span of 17 bases. CDR3 region: CSARGPGSNTGELFF. CDR3 bases: TGCAGCGCCCGGGGTCCCGGGAGTAACACCGGGGAGCTGTTTTTT.

This chain joins TRBV18 and TRBJ1-3; D not certain. The CDR3 is 13 residues long. From germline, CDR1 is KGHSH and CDR2 LQKENI. Between the trimmed V and J ends, which lost 2 bases and 8 bases, there was a span of 10 bases. Here the CDR3 DNA reads TGTGCCAGCTCACCAGCGGGCGGGCACACCATATATTTT. It yields the protein CASSPAGGHTIYF.

The chain has TRBV7-8 and TRBJ2-2; unclear D gene. The CDR3 has 14 residues. Per the germline V gene, CDR1 is SGHVS and CDR2 is FQNEAQ. With 2 bases removed from V and 2 bases from J, the gap between germline ends came to 6 bases. In nucleotides, the CDR3 is TGTGCCAGCAGCTTAACTCTAAACACCGGGGAGCTGTTTTTT. Residues: CASSLTLNTGELFF.

The J gene is TRBJ2-7, the V gene TRBV18, with TRBD1 as a possible D gene (6 bases). The V gene's germline CDR1 is KGHSH and CDR2 LQKENI. Trimming removed 1 base from V and 3 bases from J, with 7 bases in between. CDR3 length: 13 amino acids. The CDR3 loop reads CASSPRDNYEQYF. The CDR3, as DNA: TGTGCCAGCTCACCACGGGACAACTACGAGCAGTACTTC.

The chain couples TRBV7-9 to TRBJ1-2, with 9 nucleotides matching TRBD1. Germline CDR1 reads SEHNR; CDR2 reads FQNEAQ (reference sequence). V trimming: 5 bases; J trimming: 5 bases; junction bases outside the gene matches: 12. This CDR3 has 16 residues. The CDR3 bases are TGTGCCAGCAGCCCGACCCGGGACAGGGTTGGGTATGGCTACACCTTC. This encodes CASSPTRDRVGYGYTF.

J is TRBJ2-5 and V is TRBV5-1; 8 nucleotides align to TRBD2. The CDR3 extends over 15 amino acids. The junction had 6 bases not matched to a gene; V was cut back by 4 bases and J by 1 base. Germline V gene sequence: CDR1 SGHRS, CDR2 YFSETQ. The CDR3 nucleotides are TGCGCCAGCAGCCCCCCGGGGGGGTTCCAAGAGACCCAGTACTTC. It specifies CASSPPGGFQETQYF.

The V gene is TRBV10-2, the J gene TRBJ2-5; D gene unclear. V shed 0 bases and J shed 7 bases, with 15 bases lying between them. The CDR3 runs to 15 residues. In germline, CDR1 is WSHSY, CDR2 SAAADI. In DNA, the CDR3 is TGCGCCAGCAGTGAGTCGACTCCCCCCGAAGGGACCCAGTACTTC. It yields the protein CASSESTPPEGTQYF.